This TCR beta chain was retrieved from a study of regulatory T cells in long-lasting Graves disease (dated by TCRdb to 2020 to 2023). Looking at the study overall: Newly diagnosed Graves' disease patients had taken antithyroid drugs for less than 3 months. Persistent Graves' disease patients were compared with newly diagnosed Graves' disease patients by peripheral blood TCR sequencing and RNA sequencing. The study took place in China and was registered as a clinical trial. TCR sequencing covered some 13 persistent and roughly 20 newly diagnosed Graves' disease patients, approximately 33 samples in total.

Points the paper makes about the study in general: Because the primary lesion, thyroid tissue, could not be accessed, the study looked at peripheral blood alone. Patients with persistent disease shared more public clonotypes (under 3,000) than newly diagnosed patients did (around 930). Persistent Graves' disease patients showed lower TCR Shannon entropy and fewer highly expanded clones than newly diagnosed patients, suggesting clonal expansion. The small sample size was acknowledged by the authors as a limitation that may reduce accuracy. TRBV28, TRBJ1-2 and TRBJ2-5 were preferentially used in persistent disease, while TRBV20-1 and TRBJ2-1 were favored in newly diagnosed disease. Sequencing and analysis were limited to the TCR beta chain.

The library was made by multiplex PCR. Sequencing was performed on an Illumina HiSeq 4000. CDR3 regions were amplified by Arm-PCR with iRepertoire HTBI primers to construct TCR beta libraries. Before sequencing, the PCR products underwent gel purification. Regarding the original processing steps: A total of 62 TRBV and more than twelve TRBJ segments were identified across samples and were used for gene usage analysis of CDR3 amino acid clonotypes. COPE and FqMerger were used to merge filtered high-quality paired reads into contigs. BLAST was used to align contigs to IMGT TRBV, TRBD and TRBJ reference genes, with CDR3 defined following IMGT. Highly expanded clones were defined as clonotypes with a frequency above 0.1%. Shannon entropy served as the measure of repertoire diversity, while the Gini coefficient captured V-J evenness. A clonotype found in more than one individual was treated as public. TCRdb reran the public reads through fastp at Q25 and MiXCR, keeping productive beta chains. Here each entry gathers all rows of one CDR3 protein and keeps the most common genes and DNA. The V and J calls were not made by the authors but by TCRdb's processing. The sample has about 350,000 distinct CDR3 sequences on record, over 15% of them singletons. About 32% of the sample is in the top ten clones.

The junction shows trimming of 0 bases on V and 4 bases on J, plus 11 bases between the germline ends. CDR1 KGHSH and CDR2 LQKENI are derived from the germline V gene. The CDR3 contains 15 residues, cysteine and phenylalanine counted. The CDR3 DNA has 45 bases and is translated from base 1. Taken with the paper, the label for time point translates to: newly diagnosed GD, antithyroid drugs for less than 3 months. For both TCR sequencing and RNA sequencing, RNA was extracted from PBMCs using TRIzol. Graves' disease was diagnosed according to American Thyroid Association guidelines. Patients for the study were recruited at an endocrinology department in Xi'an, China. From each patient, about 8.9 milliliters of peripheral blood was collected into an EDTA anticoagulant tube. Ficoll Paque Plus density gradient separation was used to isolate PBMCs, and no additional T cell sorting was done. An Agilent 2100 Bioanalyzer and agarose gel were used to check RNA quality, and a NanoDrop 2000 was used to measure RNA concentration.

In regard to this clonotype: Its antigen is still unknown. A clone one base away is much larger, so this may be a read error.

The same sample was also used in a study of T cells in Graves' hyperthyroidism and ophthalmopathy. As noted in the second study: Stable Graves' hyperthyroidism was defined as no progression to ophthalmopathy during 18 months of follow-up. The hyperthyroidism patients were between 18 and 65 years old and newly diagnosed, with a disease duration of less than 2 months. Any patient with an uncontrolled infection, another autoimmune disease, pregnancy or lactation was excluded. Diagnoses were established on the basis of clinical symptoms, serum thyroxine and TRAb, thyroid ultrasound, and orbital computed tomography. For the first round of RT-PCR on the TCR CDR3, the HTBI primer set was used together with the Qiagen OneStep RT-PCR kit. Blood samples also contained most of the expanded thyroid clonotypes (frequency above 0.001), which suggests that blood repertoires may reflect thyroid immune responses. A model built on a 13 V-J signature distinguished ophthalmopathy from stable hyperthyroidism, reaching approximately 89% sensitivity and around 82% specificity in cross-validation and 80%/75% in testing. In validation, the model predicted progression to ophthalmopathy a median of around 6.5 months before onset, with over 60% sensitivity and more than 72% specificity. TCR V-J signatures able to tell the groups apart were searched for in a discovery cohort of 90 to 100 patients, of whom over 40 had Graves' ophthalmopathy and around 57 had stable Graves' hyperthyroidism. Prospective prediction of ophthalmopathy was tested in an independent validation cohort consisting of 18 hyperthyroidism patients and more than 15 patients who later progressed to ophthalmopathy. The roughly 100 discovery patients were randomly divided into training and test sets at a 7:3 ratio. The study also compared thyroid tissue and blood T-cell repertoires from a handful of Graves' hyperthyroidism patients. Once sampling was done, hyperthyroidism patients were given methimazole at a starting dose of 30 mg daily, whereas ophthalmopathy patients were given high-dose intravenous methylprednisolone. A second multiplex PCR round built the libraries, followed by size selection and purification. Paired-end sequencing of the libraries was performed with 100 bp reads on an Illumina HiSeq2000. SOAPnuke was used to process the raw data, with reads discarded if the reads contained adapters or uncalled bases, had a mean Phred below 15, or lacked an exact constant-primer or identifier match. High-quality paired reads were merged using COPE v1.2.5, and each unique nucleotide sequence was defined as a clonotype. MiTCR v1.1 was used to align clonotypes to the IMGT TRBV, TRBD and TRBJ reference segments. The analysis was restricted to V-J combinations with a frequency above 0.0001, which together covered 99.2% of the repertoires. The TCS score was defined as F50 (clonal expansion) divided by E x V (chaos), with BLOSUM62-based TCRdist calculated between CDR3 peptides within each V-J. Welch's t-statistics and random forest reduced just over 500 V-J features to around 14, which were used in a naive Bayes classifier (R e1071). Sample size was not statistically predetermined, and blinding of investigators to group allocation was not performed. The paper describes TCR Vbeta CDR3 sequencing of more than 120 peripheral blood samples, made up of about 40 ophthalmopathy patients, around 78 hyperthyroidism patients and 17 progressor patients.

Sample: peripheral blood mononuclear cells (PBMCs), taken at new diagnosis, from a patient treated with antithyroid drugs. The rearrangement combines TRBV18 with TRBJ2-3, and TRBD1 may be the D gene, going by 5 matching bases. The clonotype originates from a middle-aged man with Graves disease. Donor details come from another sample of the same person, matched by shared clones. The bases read TGTGCCAGCTCACCACCGGGCAGGGCCGCAGATACGCAGTATTTT. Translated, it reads CASSPPGRAADTQYF.